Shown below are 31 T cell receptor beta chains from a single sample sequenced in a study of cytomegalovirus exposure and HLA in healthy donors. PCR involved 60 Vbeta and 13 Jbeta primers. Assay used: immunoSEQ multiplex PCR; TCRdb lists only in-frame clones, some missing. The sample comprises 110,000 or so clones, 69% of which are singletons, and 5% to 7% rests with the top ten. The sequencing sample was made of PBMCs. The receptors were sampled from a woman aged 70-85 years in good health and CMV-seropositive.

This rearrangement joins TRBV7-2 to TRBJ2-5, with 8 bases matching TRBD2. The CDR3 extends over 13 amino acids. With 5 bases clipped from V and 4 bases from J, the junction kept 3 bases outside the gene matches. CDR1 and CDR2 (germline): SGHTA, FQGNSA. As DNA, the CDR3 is TGTGCCAGCAGCCGCGGGGGGCCAGAGACCCAGTACTTC. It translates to CASSRGGPETQYF.

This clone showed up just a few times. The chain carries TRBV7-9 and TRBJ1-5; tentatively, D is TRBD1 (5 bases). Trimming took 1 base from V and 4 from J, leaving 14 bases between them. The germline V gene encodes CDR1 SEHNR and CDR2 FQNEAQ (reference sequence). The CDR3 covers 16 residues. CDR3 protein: CASSLEGTQGNQPQHF. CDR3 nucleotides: TGTGCCAGCAGCTTAGAGGGTACTCAGGGTAATCAGCCCCAGCATTTT.

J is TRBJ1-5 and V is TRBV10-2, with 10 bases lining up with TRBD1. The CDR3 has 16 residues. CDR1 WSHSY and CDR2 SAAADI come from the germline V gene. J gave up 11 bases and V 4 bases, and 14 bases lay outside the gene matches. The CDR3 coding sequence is TGCGCCAGCAGTGCTCTCGGGACAGGGGAGTATAGGACCCAGCATTTT. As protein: CASSALGTGEYRTQHF.

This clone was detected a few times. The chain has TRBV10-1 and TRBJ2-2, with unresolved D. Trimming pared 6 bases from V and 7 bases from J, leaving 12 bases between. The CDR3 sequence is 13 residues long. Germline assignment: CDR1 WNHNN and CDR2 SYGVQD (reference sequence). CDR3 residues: CASRGSSIGELFF. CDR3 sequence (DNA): TGCGCCAGCAGGGGCAGTAGTATCGGGGAGCTGTTTTTT.

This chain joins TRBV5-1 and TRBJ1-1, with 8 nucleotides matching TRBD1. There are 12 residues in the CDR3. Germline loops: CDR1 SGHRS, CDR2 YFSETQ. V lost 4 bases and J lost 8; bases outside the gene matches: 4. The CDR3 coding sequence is TGCGCCAGCAGCCTAGGACAGGGCGAAGCTTTCTTT. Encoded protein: CASSLGQGEAFF.

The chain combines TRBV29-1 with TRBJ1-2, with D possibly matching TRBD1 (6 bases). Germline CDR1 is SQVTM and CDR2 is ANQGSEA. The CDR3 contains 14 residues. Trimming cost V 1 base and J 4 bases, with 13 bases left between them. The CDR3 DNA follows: TGCAGCGTTGAAGGACTCGACAGGCCCTATGGCTACACCTTC. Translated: CSVEGLDRPYGYTF.

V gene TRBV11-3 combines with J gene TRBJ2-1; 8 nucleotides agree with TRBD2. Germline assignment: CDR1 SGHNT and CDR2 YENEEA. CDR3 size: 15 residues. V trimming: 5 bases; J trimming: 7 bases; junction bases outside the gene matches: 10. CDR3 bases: TGTGCCAGCAGCCAATCGGCGGGGGGCAGGAATGAGCAGTTCTTC. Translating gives CASSQSAGGRNEQFF.

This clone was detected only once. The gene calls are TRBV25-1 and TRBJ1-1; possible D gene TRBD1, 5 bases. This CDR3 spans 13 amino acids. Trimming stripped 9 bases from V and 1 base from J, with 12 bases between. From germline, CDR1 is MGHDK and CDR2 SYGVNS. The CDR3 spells CASRGEQNTEAFF. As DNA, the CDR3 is TGTGCCAGTAGGGGCGAACAGAACACTGAAGCTTTCTTT.

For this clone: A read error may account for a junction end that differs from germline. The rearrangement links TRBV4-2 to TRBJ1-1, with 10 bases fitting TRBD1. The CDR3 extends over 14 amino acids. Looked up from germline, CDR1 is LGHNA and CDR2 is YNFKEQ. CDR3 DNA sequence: TGTGCCAGCTGCCAAGTGGGACAGGGGAGTGAAGCTTTCTTT. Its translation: CASCQVGQGSEAFF.

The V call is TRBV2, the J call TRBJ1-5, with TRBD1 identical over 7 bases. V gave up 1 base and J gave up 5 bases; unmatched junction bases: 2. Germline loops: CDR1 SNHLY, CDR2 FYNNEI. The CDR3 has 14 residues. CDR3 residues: CASSEVTGDQPQHF. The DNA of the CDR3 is TGTGCCAGCAGTGAAGTTACAGGGGATCAGCCCCAGCATTTT. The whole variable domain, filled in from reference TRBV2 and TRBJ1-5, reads EPEVTQTPSHQVTQMGQEVILRCVPISNHLYFYWYRQILGQKVEFLVSFYNNEISEKSEIFDDQFSVERPDGSNFTLKIRSTKLEDSAMYFCASSEVTGDQPQHFGDGTRLSIL.

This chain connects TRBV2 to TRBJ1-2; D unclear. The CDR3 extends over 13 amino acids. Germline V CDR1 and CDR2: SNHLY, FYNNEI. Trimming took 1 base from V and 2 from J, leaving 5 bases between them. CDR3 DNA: TGTGCCAGCAGTGAAGACACCAACTATGGCTACACCTTC. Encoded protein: CASSEDTNYGYTF.

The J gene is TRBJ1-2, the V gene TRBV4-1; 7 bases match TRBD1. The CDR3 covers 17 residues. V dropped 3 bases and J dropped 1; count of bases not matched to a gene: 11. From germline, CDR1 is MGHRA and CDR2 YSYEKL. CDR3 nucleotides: TGCGCCAGCAGCCAGGGAGGAACCCAGGGGGTTAACTATGGCTACACCTTC. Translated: CASSQGGTQGVNYGYTF.

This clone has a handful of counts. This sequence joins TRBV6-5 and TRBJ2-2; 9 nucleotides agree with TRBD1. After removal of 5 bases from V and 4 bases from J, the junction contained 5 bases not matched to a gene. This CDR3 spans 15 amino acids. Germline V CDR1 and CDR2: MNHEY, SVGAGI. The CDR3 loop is CASSTQGASTGELFF. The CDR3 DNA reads TGTGCCAGCAGTACACAGGGGGCGAGCACCGGGGAGCTGTTTTTT.

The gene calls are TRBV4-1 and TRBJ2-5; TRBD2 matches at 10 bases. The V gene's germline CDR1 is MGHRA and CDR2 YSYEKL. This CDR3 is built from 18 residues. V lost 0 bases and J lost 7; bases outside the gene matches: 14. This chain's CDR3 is CASSQDRGSGGSRGTQYF. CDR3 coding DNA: TGCGCCAGCAGCCAAGATCGGGGTAGCGGGGGGTCCAGGGGGACCCAGTACTTC.

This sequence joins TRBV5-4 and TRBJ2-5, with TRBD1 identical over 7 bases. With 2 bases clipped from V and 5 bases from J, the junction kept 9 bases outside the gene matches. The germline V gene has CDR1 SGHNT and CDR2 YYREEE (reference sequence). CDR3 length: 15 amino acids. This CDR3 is CASSFGGHRGETQYF. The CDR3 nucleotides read TGTGCCAGCAGCTTTGGGGGTCACAGGGGCGAGACCCAGTACTTC.

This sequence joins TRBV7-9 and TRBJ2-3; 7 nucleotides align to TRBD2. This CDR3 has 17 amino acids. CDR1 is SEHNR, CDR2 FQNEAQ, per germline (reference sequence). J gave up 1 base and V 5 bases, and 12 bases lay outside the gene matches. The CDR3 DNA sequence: TGTGCCAGCAGCCCAGCGGGGTCAAGCTTGGGCACAGATACGCAGTATTTT. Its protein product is CASSPAGSSLGTDTQYF. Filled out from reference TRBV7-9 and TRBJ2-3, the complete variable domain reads DTGVSQNPRHKITKRGQNVTFRCDPISEHNRLYWYRQTLGQGPEFLTYFQNEAQLEKSRLLSDRFSAERPKGSFSTLEIQRTEQGDSAMYLCASSPAGSSLGTDTQYFGPGTRLTVL.

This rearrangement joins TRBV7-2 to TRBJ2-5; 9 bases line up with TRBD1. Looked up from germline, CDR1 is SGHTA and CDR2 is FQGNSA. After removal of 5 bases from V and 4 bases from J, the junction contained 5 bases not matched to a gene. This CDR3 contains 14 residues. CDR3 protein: CASSTRTGAETQYF. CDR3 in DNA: TGTGCCAGCAGCACTAGGACAGGGGCAGAGACCCAGTACTTC.

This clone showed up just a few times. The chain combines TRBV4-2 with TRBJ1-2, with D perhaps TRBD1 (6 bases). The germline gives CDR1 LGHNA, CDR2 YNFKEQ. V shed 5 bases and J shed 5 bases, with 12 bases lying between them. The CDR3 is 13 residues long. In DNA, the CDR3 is TGTGCCAGCAGCGACGGACAGCCTTATGGCTACACCTTC. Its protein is CASSDGQPYGYTF.

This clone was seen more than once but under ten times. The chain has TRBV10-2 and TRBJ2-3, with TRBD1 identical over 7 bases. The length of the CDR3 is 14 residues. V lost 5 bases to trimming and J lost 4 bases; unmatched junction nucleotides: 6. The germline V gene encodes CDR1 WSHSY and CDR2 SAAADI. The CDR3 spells CASSRQGAADTQYF. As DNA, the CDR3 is TGCGCCAGCAGTAGACAGGGCGCGGCAGATACGCAGTATTTT.

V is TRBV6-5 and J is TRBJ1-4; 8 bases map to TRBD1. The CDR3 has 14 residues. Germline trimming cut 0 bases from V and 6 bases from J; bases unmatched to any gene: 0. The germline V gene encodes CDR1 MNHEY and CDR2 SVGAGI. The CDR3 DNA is TGTGCCAGCAGTTACTCGGACAGGGATGAAAAACTGTTTTTT. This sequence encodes CASSYSDRDEKLFF.

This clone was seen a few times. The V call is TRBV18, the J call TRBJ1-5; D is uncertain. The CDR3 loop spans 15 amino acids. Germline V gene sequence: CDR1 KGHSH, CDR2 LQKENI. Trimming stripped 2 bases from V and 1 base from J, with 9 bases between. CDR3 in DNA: TGTGCCAGCTCACCAGGGAGGATAAGCAATCAGCCCCAGCATTTT. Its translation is CASSPGRISNQPQHF. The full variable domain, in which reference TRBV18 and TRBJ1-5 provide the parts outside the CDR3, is NAGVMQNPRHLVRRRGQEARLRCSPMKGHSHVYWYRQLPEEGLKFMVYLQKENIIDESGMPKERFSAEFPKEGPSILRIQQVVRGDSAAYFCASSPGRISNQPQHFGDGTRLSIL.

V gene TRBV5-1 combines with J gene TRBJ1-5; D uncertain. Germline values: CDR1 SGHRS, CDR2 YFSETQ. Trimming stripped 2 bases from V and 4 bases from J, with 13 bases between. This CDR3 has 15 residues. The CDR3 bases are TGCGCCAGCAGCTTCGAGGGATCTACTAATCAGCCCCAGCATTTT. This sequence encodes CASSFEGSTNQPQHF.

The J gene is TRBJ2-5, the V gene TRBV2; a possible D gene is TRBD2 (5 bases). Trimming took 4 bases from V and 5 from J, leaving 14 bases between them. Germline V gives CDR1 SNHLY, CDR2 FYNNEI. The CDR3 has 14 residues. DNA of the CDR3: TGTGCCAGCAGTGCCATCAGCGGTAGGGAGACCCAGTACTTC. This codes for CASSAISGRETQYF.

The CDR3 is CASSLGTGWGEAFF. The CDR3 nucleotides read TGCGCCAGCAGCTTGGGGACAGGGTGGGGAGAAGCTTTCTTT. This chain uses TRBV5-1 with TRBJ1-1; 8 bases line up with TRBD1. CDR1 is SGHRS, CDR2 YFSETQ, per germline. This CDR3 has 14 amino acids. The V gene end was trimmed by 0 bases and the J gene end by 8 bases; junction bases not matched to a gene: 6.

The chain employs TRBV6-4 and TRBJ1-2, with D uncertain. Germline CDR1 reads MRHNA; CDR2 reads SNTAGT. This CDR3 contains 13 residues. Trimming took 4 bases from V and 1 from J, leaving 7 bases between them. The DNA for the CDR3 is TGTGCCAGCAGTGTAGAGAGTAACTATGGCTACACCTTC. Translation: CASSVESNYGYTF.

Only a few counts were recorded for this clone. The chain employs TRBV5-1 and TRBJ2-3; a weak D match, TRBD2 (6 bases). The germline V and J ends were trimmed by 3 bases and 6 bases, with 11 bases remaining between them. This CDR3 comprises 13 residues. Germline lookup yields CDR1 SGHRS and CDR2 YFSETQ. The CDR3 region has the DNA TGCGCCAGCAGCTCCACTAGCATGGATACGCAGTATTTT. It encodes CASSSTSMDTQYF.

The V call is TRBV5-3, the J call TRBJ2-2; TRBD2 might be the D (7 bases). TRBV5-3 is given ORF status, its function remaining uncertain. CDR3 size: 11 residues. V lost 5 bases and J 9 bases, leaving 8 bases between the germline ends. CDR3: CARRGGRELFF. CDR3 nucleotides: TGTGCCAGAAGGGGGGGGCGGGAGCTGTTTTTT.

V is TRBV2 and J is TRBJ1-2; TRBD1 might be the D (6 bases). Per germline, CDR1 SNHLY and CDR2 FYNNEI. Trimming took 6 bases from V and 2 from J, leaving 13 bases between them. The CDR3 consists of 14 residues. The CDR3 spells CASRGAVQNYGYTF. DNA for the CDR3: TGTGCCAGCAGGGGGGCAGTTCAGAACTATGGCTACACCTTC.

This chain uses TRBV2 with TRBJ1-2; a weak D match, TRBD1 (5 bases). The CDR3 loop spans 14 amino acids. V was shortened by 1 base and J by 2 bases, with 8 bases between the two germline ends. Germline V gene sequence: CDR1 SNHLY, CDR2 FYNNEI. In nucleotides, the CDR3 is TGTGCCAGCAGTGAAGAGACAGTAAACTATGGCTACACCTTC. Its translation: CASSEETVNYGYTF.

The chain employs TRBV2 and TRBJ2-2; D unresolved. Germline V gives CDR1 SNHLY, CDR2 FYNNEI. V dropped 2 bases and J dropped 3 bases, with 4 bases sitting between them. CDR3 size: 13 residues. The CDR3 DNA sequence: TGTGCCAGCAGTGAAAGCTACACCGGGGAGCTGTTTTTT. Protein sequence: CASSESYTGELFF. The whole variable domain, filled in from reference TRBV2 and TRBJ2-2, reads EPEVTQTPSHQVTQMGQEVILRCVPISNHLYFYWYRQILGQKVEFLVSFYNNEISEKSEIFDDQFSVERPDGSNFTLKIRSTKLEDSAMYFCASSESYTGELFFGEGSRLTVL.

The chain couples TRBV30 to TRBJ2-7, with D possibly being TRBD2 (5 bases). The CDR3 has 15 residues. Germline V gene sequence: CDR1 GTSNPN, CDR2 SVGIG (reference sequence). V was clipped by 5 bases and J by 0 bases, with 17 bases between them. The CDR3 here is CAWAGNPGSSYEQYF. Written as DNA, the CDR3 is TGTGCCTGGGCCGGGAACCCCGGCAGCTCCTACGAGCAGTACTTC.